This paragraph reports one TCR beta chain. The sample originates from a study of molecular identifiers for immune sequencing clone quantification. CDR1 is KGHDR and CDR2 is SFDVKD in the germline V gene. The V end was cut by 5 bases, the J end by 10 bases, with 8 bases between. This CDR3 region has 12 residues. TCRdb recomputed calls from the PCR reads with MiXCR, one row per CDR3 protein. The sample lists about 10,000 distinct CDR3 sequences, more than 15% seen once, with over 1.5% in the top ten. V usage is TRBV24-1 and J usage is TRBJ1-6; D gene uncertain. The sequence came from a human donor in good health. Some libraries in this study had Jurkat cell RNA spiked in. Sequencing used naive CD8+ T cells from blood, with Jurkat cell RNA spiked in. The subset denotes: FACS-sorted CD8+CD4-CCR7+CD45RA+ naive T cells. The CDR3, as DNA: TGTGCCACCAGTGGAAGGTTATCACCCCTCCACTTT. It translates to CATSGRLSPLHF.